A selection of T cell receptor beta chains follows, all from one sample in a study of T cell responses to AZD1222 COVID-19 vaccine. The table came from immunoSEQ multiplex PCR; TCRdb's copy has only in-frame clones and leaves some out. The sample gives 130,000 or so clones, more than 80% of which show up once; more than 2.5% is in the top ten. Source: peripheral blood, taken on day 0 of AZD1222 vaccination. All receptors come from an adult in good health. CDR3s include the opening cysteine and the closing phenylalanine or tryptophan. Each record gives: J gene, D gene, V gene, clone size, CDR3 DNA, CDR3 protein. D genes are given only for firm matches. Clone size appears in some rows only: once, few, many, or a class for an expanded clone.

TRBJ1-2	NA	TRBV5-4	NA	TGTGCCAGCAGCTTGGGAGCAGGGGCCCTCCCTAACTATGGCTACACCTTC	CASSLGAGALPNYGYTF
TRBJ2-7	NA	TRBV24-1	NA	TGTGCCACCAGTGACCCGCGGGGACCGGACCGGGGCGAGCAGTACTTC	CATSDPRGPDRGEQYF
TRBJ1-2	TRBD1	TRBV28	NA	TGTGCCAGCAGTCAAATCGATTACAGGGGGCGCGCGGAGTATGGCTACACCTTC	CASSQIDYRGRAEYGYTF
TRBJ1-1	NA	TRBV2	NA	TGTGCCAGCATGGGGCGGACTGAAGCTTTCTTT	CASMGRTEAFF
TRBJ2-7	NA	TRBV20-1	NA	TGCAGTGCGATGGATTTTGAGCAGTACTTC	CSAMDFEQYF
TRBJ1-2	NA	TRBV4-1	once	TGCGCCAGCAGCCTCTTGGCAGGTAGCATCTTCAACTATGGCTACACCTTC	CASSLLAGSIFNYGYTF
TRBJ1-2	NA	TRBV24-1	NA	TGTGCCACCAGGGGGGGAGAGAACTATGGCTACACCTTC	CATRGGENYGYTF
TRBJ2-2	TRBD2	TRBV19	few	TGTGCCAGTAAAGAGGGCGCTAGCGGGAACACCGGGGAGCTGTTTTTT	CASKEGASGNTGELFF
TRBJ2-7	TRBD1	TRBV27	few	TGTGCCAGCAGCCCGACAGGGGGTTTCAACGAGCAGTACTTC	CASSPTGGFNEQYF
TRBJ2-3	NA	TRBV5-1	NA	TGCGCCAGCGGATTACCGGGGAGCGTATCAGGAGATACGCAGTATTTT	CASGLPGSVSGDTQYF
TRBJ2-1	TRBD2	TRBV14	NA	TGTGCCAGCAGCCAAGGAATCGGGGGGACCTACAATGAGCAGTTCTTC	CASSQGIGGTYNEQFF
TRBJ2-5	NA	TRBV5-4	NA	TGTGCCAGCAGCTTGCAAGGGGAGACCCAGTACTTC	CASSLQGETQYF
TRBJ1-1	NA	TRBV5-1	NA	TGCGCCAGCAGCTTGGTGACTACGGGGGCGGAAGCTTTCTTT	CASSLVTTGAEAFF